The T cell receptor beta chain under discussion was sequenced for a study of T-cell memory formation after mild COVID-19. Turning to the study itself: TCR clusters were mostly donor specific.

The CDR3 totals 15 residues. Trimming pared 1 base from V and 0 bases from J, leaving 6 bases between. Study findings and constraints: Later expanders leaned CD4+, whereas clones that contracted between day 15 and 85 were balanced CD4/CD8. Largely, contracting CD4+ clones fell within CM and EM, and contracting CD8+ clones within EMRA.

In this sample, this clonotype turned up a few times. What it binds is unknown. Constant-segment primers and 5'RACE yielded cDNA libraries for TCR alpha and TCR beta, each carrying sample barcodes and UMIs. TCRdb itself ran the 5' RACE reads through MiXCR, one entry per CDR3 protein. The repertoire holds more than 85,000 distinct CDR3 sequences, with roughly 10% as singletons. The chain couples TRBV12-3 or TRBV12-4 to TRBJ2-2; D is unclear. The receptor's source is a young man who had mild COVID-19 (a few samples of this study predate the infection). Cell type and time point are not known. The source material was PBMCs or a T cell subset sorted from them (not recorded which). CDR3 region: CASSLVLPNTGELFF. The CDR3 DNA follows: TGTGCCAGCAGTTTAGTCCTCCCGAACACCGGGGAGCTGTTTTTT.